The present T cell receptor beta chain was sequenced within a study of technical replicates of blood from several donors. Sequenced by immunoSEQ multiplex PCR; TCRdb stores in-frame clones only, minus some. The repertoire holds fewer than 100,000 clones, with roughly 94% as singletons. This CDR3 has 15 amino acids. V was clipped by 3 bases and J by 3 bases; unmatched bases: 2. Germline CDR1 reads SGHVS; CDR2 reads FNYEAQ. This clone was counted between two and nine times. The TCR sequence derives from a human donor in good health. The sample was T cells isolated from PBMCs. The rearrangement uses TRBV7-6 and TRBJ2-1; 10 bases match TRBD1. CDR3 sequence: CASSFGTGVYNEQFF. CDR3 DNA sequence: TGTGCCAGCAGCTTCGGGACAGGGGTCTACAATGAGCAGTTCTTC.